The clone carrying this T cell receptor (beta chain) was counted ten times or more. Germline CDR1 SGHRS, CDR2 YFSETQ. The germline V and J ends were trimmed by 0 bases and 1 base, with 7 bases remaining between them. The CDR3 covers 14 residues. TCR beta cDNA came from about 500 ng total RNA, primed with a constant-region primer. Three nested multiplex PCR rounds, a slightly modified ARM-PCR method, built the TCR beta libraries. Rounds one and two of PCR, each of roughly 10 cycles, were primed with TRBV1-TRBV30 forward primers and a C-beta reverse primer. In TCRdb, the multiplex PCR reads were re-called with MiXCR into one record per CDR3 protein. The repertoire includes about 320,000 distinct CDR3 sequences, 65% of them detected once, and roughly 8.6% sits in the top ten. RNA was extracted from whole blood without cell sorting, alongside germline DNA. This entry comes from a study of tumor-infiltrating lymphocytes in primary liver carcinoma.

The sequenced material came from peripheral blood. This TCR was sampled from a man in his forties with primary liver carcinoma and hepatitis B virus infection. The chain recombines TRBV5-1 with TRBJ2-5; D gene ambiguous. The CDR3 DNA sequence: TGCGCCAGCAGCTTGGCAAAATCCCAAGAGACCCAGTACTTC. Translating it yields CASSLAKSQETQYF.